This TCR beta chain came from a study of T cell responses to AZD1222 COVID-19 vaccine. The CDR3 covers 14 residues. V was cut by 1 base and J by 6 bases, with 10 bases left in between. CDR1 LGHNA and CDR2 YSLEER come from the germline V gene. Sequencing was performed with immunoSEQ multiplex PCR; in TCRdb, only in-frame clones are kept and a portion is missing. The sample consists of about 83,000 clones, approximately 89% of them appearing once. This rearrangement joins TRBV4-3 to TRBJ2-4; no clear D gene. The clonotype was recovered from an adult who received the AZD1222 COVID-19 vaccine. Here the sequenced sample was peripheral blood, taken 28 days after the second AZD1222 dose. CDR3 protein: CASSQGFSGNIQYF. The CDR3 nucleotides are TGCGCCAGCAGCCAAGGTTTCTCGGGAAACATTCAGTACTTC.